The 15 T cell receptor beta chains below come from one sample, sequenced in a study of OX40 agonist ivuxolimab in advanced cancers. Clones were read by immunoSEQ multiplex PCR, and TCRdb kept only the in-frame ones, dropping some. Of under 100,000 clones in the sample, roughly 90% were seen once. The sequenced sample was CD4+ or CD8+ T cells sorted from blood, obtained in a trial of the OX40 agonist ivuxolimab. These receptors all come from an adult with an advanced solid tumor such as melanoma, head and neck, liver or kidney cancer.

The rearrangement joins TRBV12-5 to TRBJ1-2; 7 nucleotides align to TRBD1. The CDR3 length is 17 residues. J was trimmed by 4 bases and V by 1 base; bases with no gene match: 12. Germline V lookup: CDR1 LGHNT, CDR2 FRNRAP. CDR3 sequence reads: CASGLAPGQRVGYGYTF. CDR3 sequence (DNA): TGTGCTAGTGGTTTGGCCCCGGGACAGCGAGTCGGCTATGGCTACACCTTC.

The chain couples TRBV11-2 to TRBJ2-6; 9 bases align to TRBD1. The CDR3 length is 19 residues. Per the germline V gene, CDR1 is SGHAT and CDR2 is FQNNGV. V dropped 4 bases and J dropped 1; count of bases not matched to a gene: 11. The CDR3 reads CASSSNGGQGSSGANVLTF. CDR3 in DNA: TGTGCCAGCAGCTCTAATGGGGGACAGGGCTCGTCTGGGGCCAACGTCCTGACTTTC.

The V and J genes are TRBV21-1 and TRBJ1-2. TRBV21-1 constitutes a pseudogene. The CDR3 spans 13 residues. CDR3 amino acids: CASSKATRDGYTF. For the CDR3, the DNA is TGTGCCAGCAGCAAAGCAACGAGGGACGGCTACACCTTC.

The V and J genes are TRBV7-2 and TRBJ2-3, with unresolved D. Trimming left V 1 base short and J 0 bases short, with 8 bases between. Germline V gene sequence: CDR1 SGHTA, CDR2 FQGNSA. The CDR3 is 15 amino acids. The CDR3 region is CASSLGITSTDTQYF. In DNA form, the CDR3 reads TGTGCCAGCAGCTTAGGGATTACTAGCACAGATACGCAGTATTTT.

The gene calls are TRBV2 and TRBJ1-3; 7 bases agree with TRBD1. Germline-derived CDR1 and CDR2 are SNHLY and FYNNEI. The ends lost 2 bases at V and 0 bases at J; junction bases unmatched: 7. The CDR3 covers 17 residues. The CDR3 loop is CASSEQVQGISGNTIYF. CDR3 coding DNA: TGTGCCAGCAGTGAACAGGTACAGGGGATCTCTGGAAACACCATATATTTT.

The chain couples TRBV13 to TRBJ1-1, with a tentative D call TRBD1 (5 bases). Trimming took off 6 bases at V and 1 base at J, with 15 bases between the two ends. CDR3 length equals 15 residues. The V gene's germline CDR1 is PRHDT and CDR2 FYEKMQ (reference sequence). The CDR3 DNA reads as TGTGCCAGCAGGGCCGGGACCTGGGAGAACACTGAAGCTTTCTTT. Encoded protein: CASRAGTWENTEAFF.

The gene calls are TRBV27 and TRBJ2-7; D remains unclear. V was clipped by 3 bases and J by 1 base, with 13 bases between them. The CDR3 totals 15 residues. Germline CDR1 and CDR2: MNHEY and SMNVEV (reference sequence). The CDR3 reads CASSFLGGVSYEQYF. CDR3 nucleotides: TGTGCCAGCAGTTTCCTAGGCGGAGTTTCCTACGAGCAGTACTTC.

The chain recombines TRBV9 with TRBJ2-6, with no clear D. Germline-derived CDR1 and CDR2 are SGDLS and YYNGEE. This CDR3 region has 17 residues. V lost 0 bases, J lost 2 bases, and 12 bases lay in between. The CDR3, as DNA: TGTGCCAGCAGCGTAGGGCCCCAGGCGACTGGGGCCAACGTCCTGACTTTC. This translates into CASSVGPQATGANVLTF.

The gene calls are TRBV30 and TRBJ1-4; a weak D match, TRBD1 (5 bases). Trimming stripped 4 bases from V and 7 bases from J, with 10 bases between. CDR1 and CDR2 (germline): GTSNPN, SVGIG (reference sequence). This CDR3 spans 12 amino acids. The CDR3 here is CAWMGTLEKLFF. As DNA, the CDR3 is TGTGCCTGGATGGGGACCCTTGAAAAACTGTTTTTT.

The chain is built from TRBV5-4 and TRBJ2-1, with 12 bases aligning to TRBD2. J was trimmed by 3 bases and V by 0 bases; bases with no gene match: 4. Germline lookup yields CDR1 SGHNT and CDR2 YYREEE (reference sequence). The CDR3 has 17 amino acids. DNA for the CDR3: TGTGCCAGCAGCTTGGGGTCTAGCGGGGGGGTCTACAATGAGCAGTTCTTC. Protein: CASSLGSSGGVYNEQFF.

This clone has a count of ten or more. Other DNA sequences within the sample encode an identical CDR3. J is TRBJ2-7 and V is TRBV2; D possibly corresponds to TRBD1 (6 bases). The germline V gene has CDR1 SNHLY and CDR2 FYNNEI. V was trimmed by 9 bases and J by 1 base, leaving 7 bases between them. There are 11 residues in the CDR3. Written as DNA, the CDR3 is TGTGCCAGTACAGGGTCCTACGAGCAGTACTTC. It yields the protein CASTGSYEQYF.

This clone was counted a single time. This chain uses TRBV6-1 with TRBJ2-7; D tentatively reads TRBD1 or TRBD2 (5 bases each). CDR3 length: 13 amino acids. Germline V gene lookup returns CDR1 MNHNS and CDR2 SASEGT. V was shortened by 7 bases and J by 2 bases, with 12 bases between the two germline ends. CDR3 nucleotides: TGTGCCAGCAAGGCCAGGGACCCCTACGAGCAGTACTTC. Translated, it gives CASKARDPYEQYF.

The gene calls are TRBV11-2 and TRBJ2-3; D may be TRBD1 or TRBD2 (5 bases each). The length of the CDR3 is 15 residues. The V gene lost 2 bases and the J gene lost 2 bases, with 11 bases spanning the gap. Germline lookup yields CDR1 SGHAT and CDR2 FQNNGV. The CDR3: CASSLTAGATDTQYF. DNA for the CDR3: TGTGCCAGCAGCTTAACCGCCGGGGCCACAGATACGCAGTATTTT.

The rearrangement joins TRBV7-9 to TRBJ2-7; the match to TRBD2 covers 7 bases. Trimming took 2 bases from V and 1 from J; bases not matched to a gene: 8. Germline CDR1 and CDR2: SEHNR and FQNEAQ (reference sequence). The CDR3 runs to 16 residues. Here the CDR3 DNA reads TGTGCCAGCAGCTTAAGTACGAGCGGGGAGTCCTACGAGCAGTACTTC. Protein sequence: CASSLSTSGESYEQYF.

The V gene is TRBV30, the J gene TRBJ1-1, with 9 bases that match TRBD1. Germline loops: CDR1 GTSNPN, CDR2 SVGIG (reference sequence). V was clipped by 1 base and J by 1 base; unmatched bases: 16. CDR3 length: 19 amino acids. CDR3 protein: CAWSGGTGRPGRGNTEAFF. The CDR3 nucleotides read TGTGCCTGGAGTGGAGGGACAGGGCGACCCGGGCGGGGGAACACTGAAGCTTTCTTT.